This T cell receptor (beta chain) came from a study of response to subunit inactivated influenza vaccine. Study-wide results and caveats: It was suggested by the authors that few new T cells are recruited by each seasonal influenza vaccination.

TCRdb fed the RT-PCR reads into MiXCR, producing one record per CDR3 protein. The sample includes 430,000 or so distinct CDR3 sequences, approximately 11% of them seen just once. V shed 4 bases, J shed 4 bases, and the junction held 4 bases outside the gene matches. This CDR3 contains 14 residues. CDR1 and CDR2 (germline): DFQATT, SNEGSKA (reference sequence). A single count supports this clonotype. Its target is not known. The J gene is TRBJ2-7, the V gene TRBV20-1; 13 bases agree with TRBD2. The material sequenced was PBMCs from blood, taken roughly 46 days after vaccination. This receptor was obtained from a man in his fifties or sixties who received an inactivated influenza vaccine. CDR3 in amino acids: CSATQTSGRYEQYF. The DNA for the CDR3 is TGCAGTGCTACCCAGACTAGCGGGAGGTACGAGCAGTACTTC.